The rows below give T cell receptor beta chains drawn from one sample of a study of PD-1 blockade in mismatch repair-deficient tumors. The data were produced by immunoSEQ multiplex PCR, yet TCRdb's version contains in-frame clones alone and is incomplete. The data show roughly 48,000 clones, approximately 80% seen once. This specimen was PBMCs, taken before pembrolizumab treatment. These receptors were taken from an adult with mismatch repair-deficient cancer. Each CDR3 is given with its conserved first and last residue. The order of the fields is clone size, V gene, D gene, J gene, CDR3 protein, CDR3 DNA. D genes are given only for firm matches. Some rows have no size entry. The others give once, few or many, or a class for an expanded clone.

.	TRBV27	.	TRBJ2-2	CASSFGQGKAGELFF	TGTGCCAGCAGTTTCGGCCAGGGGAAGGCCGGGGAGCTGTTTTTT
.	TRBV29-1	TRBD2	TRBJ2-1	CSVEGASGRVSYNEQFF	TGCAGCGTTGAAGGGGCTAGCGGGAGGGTTTCCTACAATGAGCAGTTCTTC
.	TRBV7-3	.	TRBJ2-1	CASSLVYDNEQFF	TGTGCCAGCAGCTTAGTTTACGACAATGAGCAGTTCTTC
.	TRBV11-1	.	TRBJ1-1	CASSSVGGNTEAFF	TGTGCCAGCAGCTCCGTTGGGGGGAACACTGAAGCTTTCTTT
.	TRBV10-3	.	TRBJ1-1	CAISESTRNTEAFF	TGTGCCATCAGTGAGTCGACTCGCAACACTGAAGCTTTCTTT
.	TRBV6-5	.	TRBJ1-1	CASSYSYGYEAFF	TGTGCCAGCAGTTACTCGTACGGTTATGAAGCTTTCTTT
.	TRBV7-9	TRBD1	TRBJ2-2	CASSFVGGSGELFF	TGTGCCAGCAGCTTCGTAGGGGGCTCCGGGGAGCTGTTTTTT
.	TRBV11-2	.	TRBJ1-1	CASSLAGAPNTEAFF	TGTGCCAGCAGCCTAGCAGGAGCGCCGAACACTGAAGCTTTCTTT
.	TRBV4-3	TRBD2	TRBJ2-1	CASSQMGTSGLYNEQFF	TGCGCCAGCAGCCAAATGGGGACTAGCGGGCTCTACAATGAGCAGTTCTTC
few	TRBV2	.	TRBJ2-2	CASSEKGIGELFF	TGTGCCAGCAGTGAAAAGGGGATCGGGGAGCTGTTTTTT
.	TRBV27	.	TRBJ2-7	CASSFGEPQSYEQYF	TGTGCCAGCAGTTTCGGGGAACCCCAGTCCTACGAGCAGTACTTC
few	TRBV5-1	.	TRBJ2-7	CASSLSVSYEQYF	TGCGCCAGCAGCTTGAGTGTAAGCTACGAGCAGTACTTC
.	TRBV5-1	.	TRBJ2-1	CASSLQSNEQFF	TGCGCCAGCAGCTTGCAATCCAATGAGCAGTTCTTC